This T cell receptor (beta chain) originates from a study of T cells in Graves' hyperthyroidism and ophthalmopathy. Study results and caveats: Most clonotypes expanded in the thyroid (above 0.001) were also present in blood.

From RNA transcripts, TCR beta CDR3 regions were amplified. When the TCR CDR3 underwent first-round RT-PCR, the HTBI primer set was used. TCRdb passed the multiplex PCR reads through MiXCR, listing each CDR3 protein once. Among about 270,000 distinct CDR3 sequences listed, 20% to 25% were seen once. The V end lost 6 bases, the J end lost 5 bases, and 13 bases lay between the germline ends. There are 13 residues in the CDR3. Germline V CDR1 and CDR2: LNHDA, SQIVND (reference sequence). Each diagnosis was grounded in clinical symptoms, serum thyroxine and TRAb, thyroid ultrasound, and orbital computed tomography. From around 11 ml of fresh peripheral blood, PBMCs were isolated. As concerns this clonotype: What it binds is unknown.

The specimen was blood. The V gene is TRBV19, the J gene TRBJ2-5, with a weak D call TRBD1 (5 bases). The TCR sequence derives from a man under 40 with Graves' ophthalmopathy. Here the CDR3 reads CASRDTGVETQYF. For the CDR3, the DNA is TGTGCCAGTAGGGACACTGGGGTGGAGACCCAGTACTTC. The full variable domain, in which reference TRBV19 and TRBJ2-5 provide the parts outside the CDR3, is DGGITQSPKYLFRKEGQNVTLSCEQNLNHDAMYWYRQDPGQGLRLIYYSQIVNDFQKGDIAEGYSVSREKKESFPLTVTSAQKNPTAFYLCASRDTGVETQYFGPGTRLLVL.